This entry features one TCR beta chain sequence. This receptor's antigen is unknown. Base-call qualities are not available, and no considerably larger clone is one nucleotide away. The data derive from a study of cytomegalovirus exposure and HLA in healthy donors (dated by TCRdb to the late 2010s). Context from the whole study: In an earlier analysis of some 550 of the donors, 250 to 300 Gb of sequence data and 90 million to 130 million unique TCR beta sequences from 180 million or so T cells were reported. Alongside the repertoire data, information on donor age, sex, ethnicity and CMV serostatus was compiled. The genetic ancestry cluster associated with self-reported Caucasian donors included around four fifths of the 398 genotyped donors. Using immunosequencing, the study profiled T cell repertoires from about 620 subjects and related those repertoires to cytomegalovirus serostatus. The study combined high-throughput TCR immunosequencing, statistical association of individual TCRs with disease status, and machine learning to predict cytomegalovirus infection status. Across about 380 genotyped donors of the cohort, an average of roughly 230,000 unique TCR beta nucleotide sequences per donor were sequenced, and around 20% of those sequences were non-productive. Rather than using new phenotypic data, the later analysis identified candidate immune exposures from TCR beta sequences and from how often those sequences occurred across donors. All discovery cohort repertoires had been generated on a single sequencing platform. The study was designed to test whether signatures of past pathogen exposure could be identified by cataloging public T cell receptors. A separate validation cohort of roughly 120 different subjects was used in addition to the approximately 700-subject first cohort. Because of strong linkage in the cohort, 4 to 6 DR-DQ haplotypes were treated as single units for association and clustering. A later genetic analysis took genome-wide SNP genotypes for 398 of the 666 donors and used that subset as a discovery cohort. An earlier analysis of 587 of the donors used high-throughput TCR beta sequencing to judge whether each TCR beta V gene segment behaved as functional or pseudogenic. To study patterns of TCR occurrence, a later analysis re-analyzed previously published TCR beta repertoires from several hundred donors and added high-resolution HLA genotyping. Approximately 310 gigabases of sequencing data and tens of millions of unique TCR sequences were included in an early release covering about 700 HLA-typed donors. HLA typing included class I and class II loci at four-digit resolution. Typing coverage varied by locus: roughly 620-640 donors for A, B, C, DRB1 and DQB1; 500 to 550 for DQA1; about 590 for DPA1; more than 450 for DPB1.

Study-wide findings and limitations: A further reported finding was that TCR beta sequences accurately predicted the HLA-A and HLA-B alleles for most subjects in the first cohort. Because the 87-base-pair reads could not distinguish some IMGT-functional V segments, including TRBV6-2 and TRBV6-3, those segments were excluded. Specific HLA alleles were associated with 18,000 or so TCR beta sequences at a false discovery rate of 0.05 in a later analysis. In both the original and validation cohorts, the classifier was reported to diagnose cytomegalovirus status with high specificity and sensitivity. Several of the top co-occurrence clusters appeared to be linked to parvovirus B19, influenza, CMV and Epstein-Barr virus, according to a later analysis. In a later genetic analysis, a missense DCLRE1C variant was associated with V-gene and J-gene trimming of TCR beta chains, and the association was replicated in an independent cohort. A few of the identified cytomegalovirus-associated TCR beta chains were confirmed in vitro to be specific for cytomegalovirus antigens. According to a later analysis, most CMV-associated TCR beta chains appeared to be HLA-restricted, and the HLA associations seemed to be driven largely by CMV exposure. When HLA alleles, especially DR and DQ, strongly co-occurred, attributing TCR associations to individual alleles was difficult. Because counts were too low, around 18 rarely observed V segments, including chromosome 9 orphons, were left out of the earlier analysis of some 600 of the donors. The authors suggested that the approach could potentially be generalized to other disease states and immunological phenotypes. While some public TCRs were present in many individuals, most TCR sequences turned up only very rarely across donors. Compared with equally common non-associated chains, HLA-associated TCR beta chains in a later analysis were more clonally expanded and had lower generation probabilities. Presence/absence analyses assumed roughly uniform sequencing depth across donors, an assumption that may not hold. A cluster of highly shared sequence variants was judged likely to represent a technical artifact of the sequencing pipeline. In a later genetic analysis, fewer N-insertions in productive TCRs were reported among donors in an Asian-associated ancestry cluster than the approximately 710-donor mean. Only TCR beta chains were sequenced in this cohort, and the absence of alpha or paired-chain data limited detectable features. A later analysis found that TCR association rates varied across HLA loci, with DRB1 alleles showing the most associated TCRs and HLA-C alleles the fewest. HLA typing was unavailable for some donors at each locus, so association tests used only the typed subset. Correlated functional status among segregating V segments might reflect linkage disequilibrium, but an unknown experimental factor could not be ruled out. CMV serostatus was the only immune exposure information available for the cohort. In an earlier analysis of roughly 500 of the donors, most TCR beta V segments appeared in productive rearrangements about 87% or about 30% of the time, broadly matching IMGT annotations. A total of about 150 TCR beta chains were listed by the study as associated with cytomegalovirus.

In total, approximately 690 healthy bone marrow donors made up the cohort. At the time of sampling, every cohort member was nominally healthy, though immune exposures that went unrecorded were likely present. The donor was CMV seronegative and was included in the group of under 450 seronegative cohort members. Each donor provided a peripheral blood sample, and peripheral blood mononuclear cells were used for TCR beta sequencing. Genomic DNA extraction from the blood cell samples was performed with the Qiagen DNeasy Blood Extraction Kit. CDR1 MNHNS and CDR2 SASEGT were looked up in the germline V gene. The CDR3 covers 15 residues, taking in both the cysteine and the phenylalanine. Just the 45-base CDR3 DNA is kept, in frame starting at base 1. V has 6 bases trimmed and J has 1 base trimmed; junction bases matching no gene number 5. Libraries were built with the immunoSEQ multiplex PCR assay. The multiplex PCR relied on a mix of 60 forward primers for TCR Vbeta segments and 13 reverse primers for TCR Jbeta segments. Amplification of the CDR3 region of rearranged TCR beta genes was performed with a multiplex PCR assay on genomic DNA. On the Illumina HiSeq System, the amplified TCR beta libraries were sequenced as 87-base-pair reads. Under the source paper's analysis protocol: A later analysis tallied around 87 million unique TCR beta chains across the 666 repertoires, and approximately 11 million of those chains were shared by two or more donors. To remove PCR and sequencing errors, raw reads were error-corrected and collapsed into unique sequences using a nearest-neighbor algorithm that merged closely related sequences. To assign V, D and J gene segments, CDR3 sequences were aligned to IMGT reference sequences. For a sequence to be retained, a match of at least six nucleotides to both a V gene segment and a J gene segment was required. A rearrangement counted as productive if the CDR3 had no stop codons and remained in frame with V and J, and every other rearrangement counted as non-productive. CDR3 was defined by IMGT convention, running from the second conserved V-encoded cysteine to the conserved J-encoded phenylalanine. The earlier analysis of a few hundred of the donors excluded sequences that lacked an unambiguous match to a single V gene segment. In an earlier analysis of approximately 590 of the donors, a V segment was called functional when productive rearrangements were above 56.7%, and segregating when the standard deviation between donors exceeded 5%. A statistical classification framework was built for diagnosing cytomegalovirus status from the catalog of TCR beta chain sequences. In a later analysis, V and J genes were assigned by comparing TCR nucleotide sequences against IMGT/GENE-DB human TR gene sequences. A later analysis assigned CDR3 sequences and most-parsimonious VDJ recombination scenarios with the TCRdist pipeline. In a later analysis, each TCR beta chain was defined by its CDR3 amino acid sequence together with its V-gene family, and reads lacking a unique V-gene family were excluded. As a way to deal with suspected cross-contamination and a sequencing artifact, a later analysis dropped under 600 nucleotide sequences that were highly shared and had low generation probability. In a later analysis, a clonal expansion index for each public chain was calculated from normalized within-repertoire ranks of inferred template counts. In a later analysis, generation probabilities were computed with a VDJ recombination model fitted to out-of-frame rearrangements, and the resulting probabilities were checked against IGoR. In a later analysis, TCR-TCR, TCR-HLA and TCR-CMV co-occurrence was scored with hypergeometric tests, and a repertoire-size bias correction was applied to TCR pairs. False discovery rates were estimated in a later analysis by permuting HLA or CMV assignments 20 times. In a later analysis, co-occurring TCRs were grouped using DBSCAN, and TCRdist sequence similarity was added for clustering within HLA-allele-positive subsets. Co-occurrence clustering excluded repertoires with fewer than 30,000 or more than 120,000 public chains, plus five with anomalous nucleotide sharing. Held by TCRdb, this immuneACCESS table contains in-frame sequences only and omits some clones. Under half of the omission traces to an unresolved V gene where checked; the cause of the rest is unknown. V, J and clone size reflect that table, while D and trimming were determined from the DNA. Recorded for this sample are fewer than 200,000 clones; over 65% of them occurred a single time. The top ten constitute 0.75% to 0.8% of the sample.

Source material: PBMCs. This sequence was found in a female donor in good health and CMV-seronegative. The V gene is TRBV6-1 and the J gene is TRBJ2-5; TRBD1 lines up with 10 middle nucleotides. The nucleotide sequence reads as follows: TGTGCCAGCAGAGACAGGGGGCGCGGCCAAGAGACCCAGTACTTC. It translates as CASRDRGRGQETQYF.